This T cell receptor beta chain was identified in a study of T cell responses to AZD1222 COVID-19 vaccine. Study-level background: Second-dose schedules of about 4 or about 12 weeks were combined.

The CDR3 length is 15 residues. The V and J ends lost 1 base and 3 bases, in that order; junction bases with no gene match: 2. Germline lookup yields CDR1 MNHNS and CDR2 SASEGT. Points from the study as a whole: Donors were mostly white British, more females; clonal diversity possibly underestimated.

Notes on this clone: Its antigen is as yet unknown.

The assay was immunoSEQ multiplex PCR, and TCRdb's table has in-frame clones only and misses some. The repertoire has 90,000 to 120,000 clones, about nine tenths of them found once; the top ten carry roughly 4.3%. V and J are TRBV6-1 and TRBJ2-7, with 11 bases matching TRBD1. The input for sequencing was peripheral blood, taken on day 0 of AZD1222 vaccination. This clonotype originated in an adult in good health. DNA for the CDR3: TGTGCCAGCAGTGAAGACGGGACAGGGGGCTACGAGCAGTACTTC. The encoded protein is CASSEDGTGGYEQYF.